This TCR beta chain was sequenced in a study of T cells in Graves' hyperthyroidism and ophthalmopathy. Turning to the study itself: Before any treatment, at initial diagnosis, peripheral blood was collected.

This clonotype has only a few counts. Authors of the study amplified TCR beta CDR3 regions from RNA transcripts. Researchers ran a first-round RT-PCR on the TCR CDR3 using the HTBI primer set. Via MiXCR, TCRdb re-called the multiplex PCR reads, giving one row per CDR3 protein. Of approximately 530,000 distinct CDR3 sequences in the sample, over 15% were seen once. The source material was blood. The TCR was taken from a woman aged 18-29 years with Graves' hyperthyroidism.

CDR3 residues: CATSSPGLAGWRNEQFF. The CDR3 coding sequence is TGTGCCACCAGTTCGCCGGGACTAGCGGGATGGAGGAATGAGCAGTTCTTC. This chain uses TRBV15 with TRBJ2-1, with TRBD2 matching 13 bases. Germline CDR1 reads LNHNV; CDR2 reads YYDKDF (reference sequence). The length of the CDR3 is 17 residues. V was pared by 6 bases and J by 7 bases, with 12 bases of the junction left unmatched. The full variable domain, its missing parts supplied by reference TRBV15 and TRBJ2-1, is DAMVIQNPRYQVTQFGKPVTLSCSQTLNHNVMYWYQQKSSQAPKLLFHYYDKDFNNEADTPDNFQSRRPNTSFCFLDIRSPGLGDTAMYLCATSSPGLAGWRNEQFFGPGTRLTVL.